Each of the 20 T cell receptor beta chains below was sequenced from the same sample in a study of cytomegalovirus exposure and HLA in healthy donors. 60 Vbeta and 13 Jbeta primers were used in PCR. Some clones are missing from TCRdb's copy, which holds only in-frame ones; the method was immunoSEQ multiplex PCR. Among approximately 100,000 clones, approximately 66% were seen once, and the ten largest hold 2.5% to 4%. The material sequenced was PBMCs. All receptors derive from a woman between 50 and 59 years old in good health and CMV-seronegative.

The chain carries TRBV19 and TRBJ2-1; unclear D gene. Looked up from germline, CDR1 is LNHDA and CDR2 is SQIVND (reference sequence). The CDR3 spans 14 residues. The ends were cut back, 2 bases at V and 8 bases at J, with 13 bases in the middle. CDR3 region: CASSILVVTDEQFF. CDR3 nucleotides: TGTGCCAGTAGTATATTGGTAGTTACTGATGAGCAGTTCTTC.

The chain recombines TRBV6-1 with TRBJ1-1; possible D gene TRBD1, 6 bases. This CDR3 is 18 amino acids long. The germline gives CDR1 MNHNS, CDR2 SASEGT. V was trimmed by 4 bases and J by 0 bases, leaving 21 bases between them. The CDR3 region has the DNA TGTGCCAGCAGTGGTTGGGGCAGGGGCAATTCAATGAACACTGAAGCTTTCTTT. Its protein is CASSGWGRGNSMNTEAFF.

The chain joins TRBV29-1 to TRBJ2-1; TRBD1 might be the D (6 bases). The V gene's germline CDR1 is SQVTM and CDR2 ANQGSEA. Trimming shortened V by 2 bases and J by 8 bases, and 10 bases separated the two germline ends. The length of the CDR3 is 12 residues. The CDR3 here is CSVEPGVYEQFF. The CDR3 coding sequence is TGCAGCGTTGAACCAGGGGTCTATGAGCAGTTCTTC.

CDR3 sequence (DNA): TGTGCCAGCAGCGTGGGACTTCTGAGGGATACGCAGTATTTT. This codes for CASSVGLLRDTQYF. V usage is TRBV9 and J usage is TRBJ2-3, with D perhaps matching TRBD2 (6 bases). Per the germline V gene, CDR1 is SGDLS and CDR2 is YYNGEE. This CDR3 is built from 14 residues. Trimming pared 2 bases from V and 6 bases from J, leaving 13 bases between.

V and J are TRBV10-3 and TRBJ1-2; 8 bases map to TRBD1. This CDR3 spans 15 amino acids. CDR1 is ENHRY and CDR2 is SYGVKD in the germline V gene. Germline trimming cut 2 bases from V and 2 bases from J; bases unmatched to any gene: 4. The DNA for the CDR3 is TGTGCCATCAGTGAGACAGGGGGGGAGAACTATGGCTACACCTTC. Translation: CAISETGGENYGYTF.

The V call is TRBV29-1, the J call TRBJ2-3; 12 bases agree with TRBD2. V gave up 4 bases and J gave up 4 bases; unmatched junction bases: 6. Germline V gene data show CDR1 as SQVTM and CDR2 as ANQGSEA. CDR3 length equals 15 residues. CDR3 region: CSVVATSGSPDTQYF. The CDR3 DNA is TGCAGCGTTGTCGCGACTAGCGGGAGCCCAGATACGCAGTATTTT.

The genes are TRBV2 and TRBJ2-2, with D tentatively TRBD1 (6 bases). V was shortened by 3 bases and J by 2 bases, with 10 bases between the two germline ends. The CDR3 consists of 15 residues. Germline V gene data show CDR1 as SNHLY and CDR2 as FYNNEI. This CDR3 is CASSEGAINTGELFF. CDR3 nucleotide sequence: TGTGCCAGCAGTGAGGGGGCAATAAACACCGGGGAGCTGTTTTTT.

V is TRBV10-3 and J is TRBJ2-7; TRBD2 aligns across 8 bases. Germline-derived CDR1 and CDR2 are ENHRY and SYGVKD. CDR3 length equals 15 residues. V lost 1 base and J lost 6; bases outside the gene matches: 8. CDR3 DNA sequence: TGTGCCATCAGTGAGTACCGGGGGGGAGGCGGCGAGCAGTACTTC. Amino acids: CAISEYRGGGGEQYF.

This chain connects TRBV10-3 to TRBJ2-7; 9 positions match TRBD1. Germline CDR1 ENHRY, CDR2 SYGVKD. The CDR3 is made up of 18 amino acids. The J segment lost 4 bases and the V segment lost 2 bases, leaving 15 bases of the junction unmatched. The CDR3 DNA reads as TGTGCCATCAGTGAGGTACTTGCCGGGACAGGGACTTTTTACGAGCAGTACTTC. This gives the protein CAISEVLAGTGTFYEQYF.

The V gene is TRBV7-9, the J gene TRBJ2-5; D is possibly TRBD2 (5 bases). CDR1 is SEHNR, CDR2 FQNEAQ, per germline (reference sequence). Between the trimmed V and J ends, which lost 2 bases and 2 bases, there was a span of 9 bases. The length of the CDR3 is 14 residues. The CDR3 loop is CASSLRSGQETQYF. CDR3 coding DNA: TGTGCCAGCAGCTTACGTTCGGGGCAAGAGACCCAGTACTTC.

This chain joins TRBV4-1 and TRBJ2-5; 10 bases are shared with TRBD1. Trimming cost V 4 bases and J 5 bases; bases outside gene matches: 1. This CDR3 contains 13 residues. Germline CDR1 is MGHRA and CDR2 is YSYEKL. The chain's CDR3 is CASSRTGGETQYF. CDR3 coding DNA: TGCGCCAGCAGCCGGACAGGGGGGGAGACCCAGTACTTC.

The CDR3 here is CASSPQGLAGYTDTQYF. CDR3 sequence (DNA): TGTGCCAGCAGCCCGCAGGGACTAGCGGGGTACACAGATACGCAGTATTTT. The chain couples TRBV13 to TRBJ2-3, with 13 bases identical to TRBD2. Trimming at V came to 5 bases and at J to 2 bases, leaving 7 bases not matched to a gene. CDR1 and CDR2 from the germline V gene are PRHDT and FYEKMQ (reference sequence). This CDR3 has 17 residues.

The J gene is TRBJ1-1, the V gene TRBV30, with D possibly matching TRBD1 (6 bases). The germline gives CDR1 GTSNPN, CDR2 SVGIG (reference sequence). Trimming removed 0 bases at V and 5 bases at J, with 7 bases between. The CDR3 sequence is 12 residues long. CDR3 residues: CAWSVQGTEAFF. As DNA, the CDR3 is TGTGCCTGGAGTGTACAGGGAACTGAAGCTTTCTTT.

The rearrangement uses TRBV11-2 and TRBJ2-3; 9 bases match TRBD2. The V gene end was trimmed by 2 bases and the J gene end by 4 bases; junction bases not matched to a gene: 4. CDR1 SGHAT and CDR2 FQNNGV come from the germline V gene. The CDR3 contains 15 residues. The CDR3 nucleotides read TGTGCCAGCAGCTTAAATAGCGGGAGCCCAGATACGCAGTATTTT. Translated, it gives CASSLNSGSPDTQYF.

In this sample, this clone turned up a few times. DNA of the CDR3: TGTGCCAGCAGTTGGGGGGACACCATATATTTT. Encoded protein: CASSWGDTIYF. This rearrangement joins TRBV6-5 to TRBJ1-3; a possible D gene is TRBD1 (5 bases). Trimming cost V 4 bases and J 8 bases, with 6 bases left between them. The CDR3 is 11 amino acids. Germline CDR1 and CDR2: MNHEY and SVGAGI.

The V and J genes are TRBV27 and TRBJ1-4; 10 nucleotides line up with TRBD1. The CDR3 consists of 18 residues. The ends lost 6 bases at V and 0 bases at J; junction bases unmatched: 10. Per germline, CDR1 MNHEY and CDR2 SMNVEV (reference sequence). The CDR3 here is CASRTGTGVFATNEKLFF. The DNA of the CDR3 is TGTGCCAGCAGGACCGGGACAGGGGTTTTTGCAACTAATGAAAAACTGTTTTTT.

CDR3 amino acids: CASSLAVAGEGETQYF. CDR3 bases: TGTGCCAGCAGCTTAGCAGTCGCGGGAGAAGGAGAGACCCAGTACTTC. The gene calls are TRBV7-6 and TRBJ2-5, with 7 bases matching TRBD2. Per the germline V gene, CDR1 is SGHVS and CDR2 is FNYEAQ. The CDR3 runs to 16 residues. With V trimmed by 0 bases and J by 4 bases, 8 bases remained unmatched.

The rearrangement joins TRBV10-3 to TRBJ2-7; 7 nucleotides align to TRBD1. The length of the CDR3 is 13 residues. The germline gives CDR1 ENHRY, CDR2 SYGVKD. Trimming cost V 7 bases and J 0 bases; bases outside gene matches: 3. CDR3 sequence: CAITDRASYEQYF. In nucleotides, the CDR3 is TGTGCCATCACAGACAGGGCCTCCTACGAGCAGTACTTC.

The chain links TRBV25-1 to TRBJ2-7, with D maybe TRBD2 (5 bases). Deletions cut 4 bases from V and 2 bases from J, with 9 bases between. Germline V gene lookup returns CDR1 MGHDK and CDR2 SYGVNS. This CDR3 comprises 13 residues. CDR3 in amino acids: CASSGTGAYEQYF. For the CDR3, the DNA is TGTGCCAGCAGTGGGACTGGGGCCTACGAGCAGTACTTC.

This clone was detected a few times. The chain has TRBV9 and TRBJ2-3, with 8 bases identical to TRBD1. The ends lost 0 bases at V and 2 bases at J; junction bases unmatched: 5. Germline CDR1 is SGDLS and CDR2 is YYNGEE. CDR3 length: 16 residues. The CDR3 DNA is TGTGCCAGCAGCGTAGCTGGGACAGGCTTCACAGATACGCAGTATTTT. Amino acids: CASSVAGTGFTDTQYF. Based on the CDR3 plus reference TRBV9 and TRBJ2-3, the full variable domain is DSGVTQTPKHLITATGQRVTLRCSPRSGDLSVYWYQQSLDQGLQFLIQYYNGEERAKGNILERFSAQQFPDLHSELNLSSLELGDSALYFCASSVAGTGFTDTQYFGPGTRLTVL.